The 28 T cell receptor beta chains presented below share a single source sample, sequenced in a study of PD-1 blockade in mismatch repair-deficient tumors. TCRdb's copy holds only in-frame clones and misses some; the assay was immunoSEQ multiplex PCR. Here the sample spans around 110,000 clones, 60% to 85% being singletons. The sequenced sample was peripheral blood, obtained approximately 14 months after starting pembrolizumab. The receptors here all came from an adult with mismatch repair-deficient cancer.

The V gene is TRBV2, the J gene TRBJ2-3; D possibly matches TRBD1 or TRBD2 (6 bases each). CDR3 length: 17 amino acids. The V and J ends lost 8 bases and 3 bases respectively, with 24 bases between them. Germline V CDR1 and CDR2: SNHLY, FYNNEI. CDR3 loop: CASWGAGGITGTDTQYF. CDR3 sequence (DNA): TGTGCCAGCTGGGGGGCAGGTGGTATCACGGGGACAGATACGCAGTATTTT.

The chain couples TRBV5-1 to TRBJ2-2; 7 bases match TRBD2. From germline, CDR1 is SGHRS and CDR2 YFSETQ. The junction had 1 base not matched to a gene; V was cut back by 4 bases and J by 1 base. The length of the CDR3 is 14 residues. In nucleotides, the CDR3 is TGCGCCAGCAGCACTAGCGTGAACACCGGGGAGCTGTTTTTT. Its translation is CASSTSVNTGELFF.

The chain combines TRBV7-9 with TRBJ1-5; no definite D call. Deletions cut 5 bases from V and 0 bases from J, with 2 bases between. CDR1 SEHNR and CDR2 FQNEAQ come from the germline V gene (reference sequence). This CDR3 has 12 amino acids. CDR3 in amino acids: CASSDSNQPQHF. The DNA of the CDR3 is TGTGCCAGCAGCGATAGCAATCAGCCCCAGCATTTT.

The chain joins TRBV9 to TRBJ1-1; tentatively, D is TRBD1 (6 bases). V was cut by 0 bases and J by 5 bases, with 17 bases left in between. Germline assignment: CDR1 SGDLS and CDR2 YYNGEE. The length of the CDR3 is 16 residues. CDR3 DNA: TGTGCCAGCAGCGTAGGGCAGGGGTATTCTTATACTGAAGCTTTCTTT. It codes for CASSVGQGYSYTEAFF.

CDR3 in DNA: TGCGCCAGCAGCCCGGAGACAGGGGCCGAAGAAAAACTGTTTTTT. Its translation is CASSPETGAEEKLFF. The V gene is TRBV5-1, the J gene TRBJ1-4, with 8 positions matching TRBD1. Germline V gene sequence: CDR1 SGHRS, CDR2 YFSETQ. J gave up 8 bases and V 4 bases, and 10 bases lay outside the gene matches. The CDR3 is 15 amino acids.

This sequence joins TRBV4-1 and TRBJ2-1; 11 bases are shared with TRBD2. Germline CDR1 reads MGHRA; CDR2 reads YSYEKL. The CDR3 contains 15 residues. V shed 4 bases, J shed 7 bases, and the junction held 6 bases outside the gene matches. The CDR3 loop is CASSRISGGGNEQFF. The DNA of the CDR3 is TGCGCCAGCAGCCGAATTAGCGGGGGGGGGAATGAGCAGTTCTTC.

The chain employs TRBV6-5 and TRBJ2-1; weak D call: TRBD2 (6 bases). This CDR3 has 14 residues. Germline assignment: CDR1 MNHEY and CDR2 SVGAGI. Trimming stripped 8 bases from V and 8 bases from J, with 19 bases between. The CDR3 DNA follows: TGTGCCAGCGTTGGGAGGCGGGGATTCGATGAGCAGTTCTTC. It yields the protein CASVGRRGFDEQFF.

The chain is built from TRBV6-1 and TRBJ2-3; TRBD2 aligns across 8 bases. V was clipped by 7 bases and J by 1 base; unmatched bases: 4. Per the germline V gene, CDR1 is MNHNS and CDR2 is SASEGT. The CDR3 totals 14 residues. CDR3 coding DNA: TGTGCCAGCACCCCGGGACTAGGCACAGATACGCAGTATTTT. This sequence encodes CASTPGLGTDTQYF.

A note on this clone: Because the CDR3's place on the DNA is in doubt, the DNA is left out and the CDR3 is given as listed by TCRdb. This chain uses TRBV6-9 with TRBJ2-6; TRBD1 is taken as the D call from the table, unchecked against the DNA. Per germline, CDR1 MNHGY and CDR2 SVAAGI. The CDR3 is 16 residues long, ends included. Here the CDR3 reads CASRQEFGNGANVLTF.

This chain uses TRBV14 with TRBJ2-7; 8 nucleotides line up with TRBD2. Germline V gene lookup returns CDR1 SGHDN and CDR2 FVKESK. Losses at the gene ends were 3 bases for V and 4 bases for J; bases not matched to a gene: 8. The CDR3 loop spans 15 amino acids. In DNA form, the CDR3 reads TGTGCCAGCAGCCAGACCGGGAGGGGACGATACGAGCAGTACTTC. This encodes CASSQTGRGRYEQYF. Supplemented by reference TRBV14 and TRBJ2-7, the full variable domain reads EAGVTQFPSHSVIEKGQTVTLRCDPISGHDNLYWYRRVMGKEIKFLLHFVKESKQDESGMPNNRFLAERTGGTYSTLKVQPAELEDSGVYFCASSQTGRGRYEQYFGPGTRLTVT.

The chain links TRBV20-1 to TRBJ1-2, with D unclear. The CDR3 is made up of 11 amino acids. The V gene's germline CDR1 is DFQATT and CDR2 SNEGSKA (reference sequence). Trimming left V 0 bases short and J 8 bases short, with 7 bases between. The CDR3 nucleotides are TGCAGTGCTAGAGATCGGGCAGGCTACACCTTC. This codes for CSARDRAGYTF.

This chain connects TRBV5-1 to TRBJ2-5; 8 bases line up with TRBD1. The germline CDR1 and CDR2 sequences are SGHRS and YFSETQ. Losses at the gene ends were 0 bases for V and 4 bases for J; bases not matched to a gene: 2. The CDR3 has 14 amino acids. In nucleotides, the CDR3 is TGCGCCAGCAGCTTGGGACAGGGGTTAGAGACCCAGTACTTC. The encoded protein is CASSLGQGLETQYF.

The V and J genes are TRBV7-9 and TRBJ2-7, with D possibly matching TRBD2 (5 bases). Deletions cut 5 bases from V and 0 bases from J, with 11 bases between. Germline loops: CDR1 SEHNR, CDR2 FQNEAQ (reference sequence). The CDR3 sequence is 14 residues long. The CDR3 nucleotides are TGTGCCAGCAGCCCCAGTCGGGACTCCTACGAGCAGTACTTC. Its translation: CASSPSRDSYEQYF.

This rearrangement joins TRBV10-3 to TRBJ2-1; 11 nucleotides agree with TRBD2. Germline V lookup: CDR1 ENHRY, CDR2 SYGVKD. V dropped 7 bases and J dropped 4; count of bases not matched to a gene: 0. This CDR3 has 13 residues. The CDR3 protein is CAIIAGGYNEQFF. The CDR3 region has the DNA TGTGCCATCATAGCGGGAGGGTACAATGAGCAGTTCTTC.

This chain links TRBV4-1 with TRBJ1-2; the D gene is possibly TRBD1 (5 bases). CDR1 is MGHRA and CDR2 is YSYEKL in the germline V gene. Deletions cut 1 base from V and 4 bases from J, with 13 bases between. This CDR3 is 15 amino acids long. The CDR3 DNA is TGCGCCAGCAGCCAAGCGGGCCAAGGGGCCTATGGCTACACCTTC. It yields the protein CASSQAGQGAYGYTF.

The chain recombines TRBV6-1 with TRBJ2-7; unclear D gene. The CDR3 spans 12 residues. Germline assignment: CDR1 MNHNS and CDR2 SASEGT. Trimming took off 2 bases at V and 7 bases at J, with 9 bases between the two ends. The chain's CDR3 is CASSEYGREQYF. CDR3 coding DNA: TGTGCCAGCAGTGAATACGGGCGAGAGCAGTACTTC.

The chain couples TRBV15 to TRBJ2-7; 7 nucleotides line up with TRBD1. Germline CDR1 LNHNV, CDR2 YYDKDF (reference sequence). The CDR3 loop spans 15 amino acids. With V trimmed by 0 bases and J by 3 bases, 5 bases remained unmatched. CDR3: CATSREGDRNYEQYF. The DNA of the CDR3 is TGTGCCACCAGCAGAGAGGGGGACAGAAACTACGAGCAGTACTTC.

The count of this clone is one. The chain employs TRBV11-2 and TRBJ1-3; D not certain. Per the germline V gene, CDR1 is SGHAT and CDR2 is FQNNGV. V was shortened by 5 bases and J by 3 bases, with 14 bases between the two germline ends. The CDR3 loop spans 15 amino acids. CDR3 sequence (DNA): TGTGCCAGCAGCATGACCCTTTCGCTTGGAAACACCATATATTTT. It translates to CASSMTLSLGNTIYF.

This chain connects TRBV5-1 to TRBJ2-7, with D maybe TRBD2 (5 bases). CDR1 SGHRS and CDR2 YFSETQ come from the germline V gene. The V end was cut by 4 bases, the J end by 0 bases, with 11 bases between. There are 14 residues in the CDR3. This chain's CDR3 is CASSPYTSSYEQYF. The DNA of the CDR3 is TGCGCCAGCAGCCCGTATACTAGCTCCTACGAGCAGTACTTC.

This clone has a single count. The gene calls are TRBV29-1 and TRBJ2-1; TRBD2 agrees at 10 bases. The CDR3 covers 14 residues. The germline V gene encodes CDR1 SQVTM and CDR2 ANQGSEA. J was trimmed by 4 bases and V by 6 bases; bases with no gene match: 6. Here the CDR3 DNA reads TGCAGCGTCGGAGGACTAGCGGTTTACAATGAGCAGTTCTTC. Amino acid sequence: CSVGGLAVYNEQFF.

The chain employs TRBV9 and TRBJ2-1; D remains unclear. Germline CDR1 and CDR2: SGDLS and YYNGEE. This CDR3 comprises 15 residues. The V end lost 3 bases, the J end lost 0 bases, and 10 bases lay between the germline ends. CDR3 sequence (DNA): TGTGCCAGCAGCGAGACCGCAAGCTCCTACAATGAGCAGTTCTTC. This translates into CASSETASSYNEQFF.

The chain carries TRBV2 and TRBJ1-1, with D perhaps matching TRBD1 (6 bases). With 8 bases removed from V and 4 bases from J, the gap between germline ends came to 17 bases. The CDR3 spans 14 residues. In germline, CDR1 is SNHLY, CDR2 FYNNEI. DNA of the CDR3: TGTGCCAGCGGGGGGGCTGGGGGTGTCACTGAAGCTTTCTTT. It codes for CASGGAGGVTEAFF.

This rearrangement joins TRBV5-1 to TRBJ2-1; TRBD2 aligns across 10 bases. With 2 bases clipped from V and 8 bases from J, the junction kept 4 bases outside the gene matches. CDR1 SGHRS and CDR2 YFSETQ come from the germline V gene. This CDR3 has 14 residues. The CDR3 loop is CASSFTSGTYEQFF. CDR3 nucleotides: TGCGCCAGCAGCTTTACTAGCGGGACGTATGAGCAGTTCTTC.

The chain employs TRBV30 and TRBJ1-2, with a tentative D call TRBD1 (5 bases). CDR3 length equals 13 residues. Germline-derived CDR1 and CDR2 are GTSNPN and SVGIG (reference sequence). The V end was cut by 4 bases, the J end by 1 base, with 10 bases between. Here the CDR3 DNA reads TGTGCCTGGATGCTGACAGATAACTATGGCTACACCTTC. Protein sequence: CAWMLTDNYGYTF.

This clone was seen a few times. This rearrangement joins TRBV5-4 to TRBJ2-7; TRBD1 matches at 9 bases. Germline V gives CDR1 SGHNT, CDR2 YYREEE (reference sequence). V was pared by 0 bases and J by 2 bases, with 9 bases of the junction left unmatched. CDR3 size: 17 residues. The CDR3 bases are TGTGCCAGCAGCTTGGCACAGGGGGCTGGGGTAGCCTACGAGCAGTACTTC. Its translation: CASSLAQGAGVAYEQYF.

The J gene is TRBJ2-2, the V gene TRBV9; 10 bases agree with TRBD1. This CDR3 comprises 16 residues. Trimming took 4 bases from V and 3 from J; bases not matched to a gene: 6. CDR1 and CDR2 from the germline V gene are SGDLS and YYNGEE. CDR3 amino acids: CASSPSDRGHTGELFF. The CDR3 nucleotides read TGTGCCAGCAGCCCGAGTGACAGGGGGCACACCGGGGAGCTGTTTTTT.

The chain carries TRBV27 and TRBJ2-7; TRBD2 might be the D (6 bases). Deletions cut 5 bases from V and 4 bases from J, with 18 bases between. Germline CDR1 is MNHEY and CDR2 is SMNVEV (reference sequence). This CDR3 comprises 15 residues. CDR3 sequence: CASSPANLATYEQYF. Written as DNA, the CDR3 is TGTGCCAGCAGTCCCGCCAATCTAGCGACGTACGAGCAGTACTTC.

The gene calls are TRBV10-3 and TRBJ2-7, with D uncertain. The CDR3 length is 16 residues. Germline loops: CDR1 ENHRY, CDR2 SYGVKD. V dropped 2 bases and J dropped 0 bases, with 14 bases sitting between them. The CDR3 DNA reads TGTGCCATCAGTGAGGGTCCCGAGGCTGGCTCCTACGAGCAGTACTTC. It is translated as CAISEGPEAGSYEQYF.